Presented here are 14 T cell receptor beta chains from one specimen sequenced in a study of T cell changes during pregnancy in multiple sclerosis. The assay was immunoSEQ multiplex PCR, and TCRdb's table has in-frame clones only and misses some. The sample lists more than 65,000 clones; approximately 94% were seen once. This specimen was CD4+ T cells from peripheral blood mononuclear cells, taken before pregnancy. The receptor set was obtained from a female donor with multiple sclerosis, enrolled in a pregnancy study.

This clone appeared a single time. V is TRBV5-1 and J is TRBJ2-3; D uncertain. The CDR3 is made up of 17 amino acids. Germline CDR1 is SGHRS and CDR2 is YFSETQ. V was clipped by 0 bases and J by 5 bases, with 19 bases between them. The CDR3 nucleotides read TGCGCCAGCAGCTTGGACGGCGGAAGGTCCGAAATAGATACGCAGTATTTT. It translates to CASSLDGGRSEIDTQYF.

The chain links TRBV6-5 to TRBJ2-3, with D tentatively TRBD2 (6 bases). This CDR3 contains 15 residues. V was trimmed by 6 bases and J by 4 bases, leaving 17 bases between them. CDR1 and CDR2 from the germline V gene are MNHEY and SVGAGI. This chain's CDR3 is CASSSGGRGADTQYF. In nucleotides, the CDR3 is TGTGCCAGCAGCTCTGGAGGGAGAGGCGCAGATACGCAGTATTTT.

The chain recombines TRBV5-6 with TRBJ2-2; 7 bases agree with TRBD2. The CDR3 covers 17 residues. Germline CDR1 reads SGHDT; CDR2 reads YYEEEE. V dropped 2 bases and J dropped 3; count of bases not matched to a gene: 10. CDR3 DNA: TGTGCCAGCAGCTTTGGGGGGGTCGCAGGGTACACCGGGGAGCTGTTTTTT. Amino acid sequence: CASSFGGVAGYTGELFF. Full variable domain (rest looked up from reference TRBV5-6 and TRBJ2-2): DAGVTQSPTHLIKTRGQQVTLRCSPKSGHDTVSWYQQALGQGPQFIFQYYEEEERQRGNFPDRFSGHQFPNYSSELNVNALLLGDSALYLCASSFGGVAGYTGELFFGEGSRLTVL.

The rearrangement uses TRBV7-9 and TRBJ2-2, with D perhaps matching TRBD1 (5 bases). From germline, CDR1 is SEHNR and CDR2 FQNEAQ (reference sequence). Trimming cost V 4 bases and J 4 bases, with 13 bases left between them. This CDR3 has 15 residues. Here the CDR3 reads CASSSYRQTTGELFF. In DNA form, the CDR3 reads TGTGCCAGCAGCTCCTACAGGCAAACCACCGGGGAGCTGTTTTTT. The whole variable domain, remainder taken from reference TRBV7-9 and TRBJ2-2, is DTGVSQNPRHKITKRGQNVTFRCDPISEHNRLYWYRQTLGQGPEFLTYFQNEAQLEKSRLLSDRFSAERPKGSFSTLEIQRTEQGDSAMYLCASSSYRQTTGELFFGEGSRLTVL.

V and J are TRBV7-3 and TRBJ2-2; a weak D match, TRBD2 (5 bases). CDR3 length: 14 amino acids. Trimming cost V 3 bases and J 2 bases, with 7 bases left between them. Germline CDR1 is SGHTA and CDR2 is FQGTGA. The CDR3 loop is CASSLTINTGELFF. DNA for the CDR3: TGTGCCAGCAGCTTGACTATTAACACCGGGGAGCTGTTTTTT.

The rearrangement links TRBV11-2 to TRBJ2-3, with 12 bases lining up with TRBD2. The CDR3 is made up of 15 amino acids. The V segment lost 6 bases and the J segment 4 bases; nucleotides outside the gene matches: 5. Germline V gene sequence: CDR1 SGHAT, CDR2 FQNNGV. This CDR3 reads CASRPLAGGSDTQYF. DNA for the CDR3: TGTGCCAGCAGGCCACTAGCGGGAGGTTCAGATACGCAGTATTTT. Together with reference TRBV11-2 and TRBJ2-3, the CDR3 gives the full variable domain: EAGVAQSPRYKIIEKRQSVAFWCNPISGHATLYWYQQILGQGPKLLIQFQNNGVVDDSQLPKDRFSAERLKGVDSTLKIQPAKLEDSAVYLCASRPLAGGSDTQYFGPGTRLTVL.

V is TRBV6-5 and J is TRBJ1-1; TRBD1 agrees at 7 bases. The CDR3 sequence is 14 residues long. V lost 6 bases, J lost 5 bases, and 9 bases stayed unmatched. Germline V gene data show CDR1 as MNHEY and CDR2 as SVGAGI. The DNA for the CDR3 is TGTGCCAGCAGGAACAGGGGAAGGGATACTGAAGCTTTCTTT. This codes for CASRNRGRDTEAFF.

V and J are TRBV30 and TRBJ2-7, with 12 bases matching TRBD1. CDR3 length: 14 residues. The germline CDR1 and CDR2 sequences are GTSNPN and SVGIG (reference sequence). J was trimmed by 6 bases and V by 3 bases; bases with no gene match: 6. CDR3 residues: CAWSPGTGGFEQYF. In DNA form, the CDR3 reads TGTGCCTGGAGCCCCGGGACAGGGGGCTTCGAGCAGTACTTC.

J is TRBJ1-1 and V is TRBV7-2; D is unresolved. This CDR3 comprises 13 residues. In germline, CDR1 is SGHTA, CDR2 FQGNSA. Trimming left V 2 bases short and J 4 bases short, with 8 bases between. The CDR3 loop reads CASSLYSGTEAFF. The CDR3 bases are TGTGCCAGCAGCTTATACAGTGGCACTGAAGCTTTCTTT.

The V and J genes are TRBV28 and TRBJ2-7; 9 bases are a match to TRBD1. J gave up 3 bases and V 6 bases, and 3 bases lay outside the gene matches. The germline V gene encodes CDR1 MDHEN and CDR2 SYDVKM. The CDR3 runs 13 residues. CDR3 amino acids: CASRGQGIYEQYF. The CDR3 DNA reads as TGTGCCAGCAGGGGACAGGGCATCTACGAGCAGTACTTC.

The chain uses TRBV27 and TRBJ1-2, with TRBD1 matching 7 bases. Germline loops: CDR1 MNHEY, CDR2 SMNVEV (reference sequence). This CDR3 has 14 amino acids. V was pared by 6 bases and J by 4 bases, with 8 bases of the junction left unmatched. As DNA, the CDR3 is TGTGCCAGCAGGACTATTCAGGGGGGCTATGGCTACACCTTC. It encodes CASRTIQGGYGYTF.

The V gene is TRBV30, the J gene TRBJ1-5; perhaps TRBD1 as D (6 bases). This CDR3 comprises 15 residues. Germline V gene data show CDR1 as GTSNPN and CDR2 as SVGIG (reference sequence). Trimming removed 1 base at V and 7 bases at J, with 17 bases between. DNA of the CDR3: TGTGCCTGGAGTGGTTCAGGGGATTTCGGGCAGCCCCAGCATTTT. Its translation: CAWSGSGDFGQPQHF.

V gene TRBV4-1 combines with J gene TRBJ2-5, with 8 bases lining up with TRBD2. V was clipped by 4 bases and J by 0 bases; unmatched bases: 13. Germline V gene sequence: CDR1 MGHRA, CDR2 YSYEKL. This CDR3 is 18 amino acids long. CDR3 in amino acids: CASSLNGGTSGHQETQYF. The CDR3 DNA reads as TGCGCCAGCAGCCTAAACGGTGGCACTAGCGGACACCAAGAGACCCAGTACTTC.

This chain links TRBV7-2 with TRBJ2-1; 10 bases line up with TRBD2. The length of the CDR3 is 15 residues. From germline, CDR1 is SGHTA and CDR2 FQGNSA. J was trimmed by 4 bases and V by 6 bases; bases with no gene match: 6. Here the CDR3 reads CASRITSGDYNEQFF. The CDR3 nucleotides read TGTGCCAGCAGGATTACTAGCGGGGATTACAATGAGCAGTTCTTC.